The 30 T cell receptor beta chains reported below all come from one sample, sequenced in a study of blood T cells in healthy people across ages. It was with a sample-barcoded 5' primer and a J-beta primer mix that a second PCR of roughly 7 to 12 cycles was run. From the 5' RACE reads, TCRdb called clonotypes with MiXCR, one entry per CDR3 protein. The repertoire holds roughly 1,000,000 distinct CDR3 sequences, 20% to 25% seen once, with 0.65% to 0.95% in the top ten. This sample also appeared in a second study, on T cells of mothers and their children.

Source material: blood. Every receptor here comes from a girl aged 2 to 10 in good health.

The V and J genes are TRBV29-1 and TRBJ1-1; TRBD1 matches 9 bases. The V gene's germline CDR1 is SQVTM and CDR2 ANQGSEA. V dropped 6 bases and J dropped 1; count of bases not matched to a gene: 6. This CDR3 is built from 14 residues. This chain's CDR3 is CSVQGDRENTEAFF. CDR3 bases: TGCAGCGTCCAGGGGGACAGGGAGAACACTGAAGCTTTCTTT.

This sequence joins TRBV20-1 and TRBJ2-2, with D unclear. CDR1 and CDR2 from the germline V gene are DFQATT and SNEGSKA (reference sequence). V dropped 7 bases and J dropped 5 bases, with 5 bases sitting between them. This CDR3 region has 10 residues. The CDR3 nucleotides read TGCAGTGGGCAAACCGGGGAGCTGTTTTTT. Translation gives CSGQTGELFF.

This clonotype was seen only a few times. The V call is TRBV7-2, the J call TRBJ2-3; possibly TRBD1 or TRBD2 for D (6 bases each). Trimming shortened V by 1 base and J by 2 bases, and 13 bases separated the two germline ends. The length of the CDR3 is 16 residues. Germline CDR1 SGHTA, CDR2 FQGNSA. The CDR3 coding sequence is TGTGCCAGCAGCTTAGGACTGGGGGGCCACACAGATACGCAGTATTTT. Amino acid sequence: CASSLGLGGHTDTQYF.

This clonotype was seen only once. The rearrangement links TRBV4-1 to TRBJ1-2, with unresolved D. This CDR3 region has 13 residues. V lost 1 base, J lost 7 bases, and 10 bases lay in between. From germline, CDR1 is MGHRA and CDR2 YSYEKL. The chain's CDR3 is CASSQVVEGGYTF. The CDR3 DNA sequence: TGCGCCAGCAGCCAAGTGGTAGAGGGTGGCTACACCTTC.

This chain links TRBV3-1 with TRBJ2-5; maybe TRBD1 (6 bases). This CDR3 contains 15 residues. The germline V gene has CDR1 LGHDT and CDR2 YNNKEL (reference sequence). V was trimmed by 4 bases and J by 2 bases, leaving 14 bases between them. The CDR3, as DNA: TGTGCCAGCAGCCCCCCCGGACAGCCACAAGAGACCCAGTACTTC. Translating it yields CASSPPGQPQETQYF.

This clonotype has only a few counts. The CDR3 spells CSARDPRTAGEQYF. CDR3 nucleotides: TGCAGTGCTAGAGATCCACGGACTGCTGGGGAGCAGTACTTC. The rearrangement uses TRBV20-1 and TRBJ2-7; tentatively, D is TRBD2 (5 bases). The CDR3 runs to 14 residues. Germline V lookup: CDR1 DFQATT, CDR2 SNEGSKA (reference sequence). With 0 bases removed from V and 7 bases from J, the gap between germline ends came to 16 bases.

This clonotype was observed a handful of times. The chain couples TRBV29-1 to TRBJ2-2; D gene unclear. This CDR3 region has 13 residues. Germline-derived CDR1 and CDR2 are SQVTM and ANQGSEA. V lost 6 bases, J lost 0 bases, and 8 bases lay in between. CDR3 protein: CSVQAANTGELFF. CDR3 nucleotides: TGCAGCGTCCAGGCCGCGAACACCGGGGAGCTGTTTTTT.

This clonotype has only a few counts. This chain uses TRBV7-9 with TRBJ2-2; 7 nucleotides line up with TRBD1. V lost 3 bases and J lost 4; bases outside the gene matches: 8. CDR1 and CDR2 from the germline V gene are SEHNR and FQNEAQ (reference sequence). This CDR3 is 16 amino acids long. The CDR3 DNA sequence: TGTGCCAGCAGCTTCCTTGGGGGACAGAGCACCGGGGAGCTGTTTTTT. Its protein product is CASSFLGGQSTGELFF.

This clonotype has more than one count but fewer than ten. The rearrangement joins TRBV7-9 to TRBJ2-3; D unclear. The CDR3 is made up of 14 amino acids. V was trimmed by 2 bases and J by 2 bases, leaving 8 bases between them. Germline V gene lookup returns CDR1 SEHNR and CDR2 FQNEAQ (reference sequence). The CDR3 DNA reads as TGTGCCAGCAGCTTATCTACGCACACAGATACGCAGTATTTT. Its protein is CASSLSTHTDTQYF.

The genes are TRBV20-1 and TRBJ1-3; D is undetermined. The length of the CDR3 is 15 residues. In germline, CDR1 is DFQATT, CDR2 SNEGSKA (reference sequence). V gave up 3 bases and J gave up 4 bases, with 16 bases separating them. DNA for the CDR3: TGCAGTGCTAGTGACCGCGGGGTGGGGGGAAACACCATATATTTT. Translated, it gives CSASDRGVGGNTIYF.

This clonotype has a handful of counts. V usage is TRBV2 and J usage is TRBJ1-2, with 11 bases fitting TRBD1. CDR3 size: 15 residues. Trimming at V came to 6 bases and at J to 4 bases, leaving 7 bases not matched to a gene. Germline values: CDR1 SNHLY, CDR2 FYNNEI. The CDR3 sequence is CASSAGTGGPYGYTF. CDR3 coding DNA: TGTGCCAGCAGCGCCGGGACAGGGGGGCCCTATGGCTACACCTTC.

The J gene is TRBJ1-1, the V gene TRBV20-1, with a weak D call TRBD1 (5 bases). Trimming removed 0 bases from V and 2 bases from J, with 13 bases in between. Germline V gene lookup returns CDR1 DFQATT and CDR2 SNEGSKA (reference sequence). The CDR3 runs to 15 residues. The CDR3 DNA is TGCAGTGCTAGAGATCAAGGGACGGCCAACACTGAAGCTTTCTTT. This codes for CSARDQGTANTEAFF.

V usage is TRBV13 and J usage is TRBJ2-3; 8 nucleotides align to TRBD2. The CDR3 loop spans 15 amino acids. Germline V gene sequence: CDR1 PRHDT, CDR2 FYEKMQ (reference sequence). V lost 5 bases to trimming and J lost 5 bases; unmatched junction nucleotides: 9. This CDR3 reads CASSGLAGGIDTQYF. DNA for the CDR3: TGTGCCAGCAGCGGACTAGCCGGAGGGATAGATACGCAGTATTTT. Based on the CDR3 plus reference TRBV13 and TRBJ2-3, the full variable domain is AAGVIQSPRHLIKEKRETATLKCYPIPRHDTVYWYQQGPGQDPQFLISFYEKMQSDKGSIPDRFSAQQFSDYHSELNMSSLELGDSALYFCASSGLAGGIDTQYFGPGTRLTVL.

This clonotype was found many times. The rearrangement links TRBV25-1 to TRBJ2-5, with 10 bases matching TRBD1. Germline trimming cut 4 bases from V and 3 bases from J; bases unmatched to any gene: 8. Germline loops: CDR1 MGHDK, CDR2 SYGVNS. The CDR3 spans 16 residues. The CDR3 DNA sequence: TGTGCCAGCAGTGGGTTTGCCGGGACAGGGGAAGAGACCCAGTACTTC. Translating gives CASSGFAGTGEETQYF.

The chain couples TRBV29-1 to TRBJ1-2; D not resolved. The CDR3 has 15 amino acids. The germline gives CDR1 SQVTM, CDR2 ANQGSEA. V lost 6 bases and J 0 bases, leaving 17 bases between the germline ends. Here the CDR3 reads CSVAGGPNPNYGYTF. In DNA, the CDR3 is TGCAGCGTCGCCGGCGGACCGAACCCTAACTATGGCTACACCTTC.

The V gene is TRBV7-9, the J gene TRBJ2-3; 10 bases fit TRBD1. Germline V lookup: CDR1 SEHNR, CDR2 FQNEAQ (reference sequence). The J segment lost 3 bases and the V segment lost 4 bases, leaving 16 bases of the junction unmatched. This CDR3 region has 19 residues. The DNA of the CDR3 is TGTGCCAGCAGCTCCTCTATCGATAGGGACAGGGGAAAGACAGATACGCAGTATTTT. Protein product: CASSSSIDRDRGKTDTQYF.

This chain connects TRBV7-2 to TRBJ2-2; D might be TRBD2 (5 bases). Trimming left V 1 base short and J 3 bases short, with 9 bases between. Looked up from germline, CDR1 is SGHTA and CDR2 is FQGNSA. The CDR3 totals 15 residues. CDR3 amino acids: CASSLDGIYTGELFF. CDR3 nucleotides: TGTGCCAGCAGCTTAGACGGGATTTACACCGGGGAGCTGTTTTTT.

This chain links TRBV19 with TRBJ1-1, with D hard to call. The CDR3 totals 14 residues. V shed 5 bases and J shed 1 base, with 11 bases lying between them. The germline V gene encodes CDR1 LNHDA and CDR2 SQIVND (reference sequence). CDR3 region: CASSWLMANTEAFF. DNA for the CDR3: TGTGCCAGTAGTTGGCTGATGGCGAACACTGAAGCTTTCTTT.

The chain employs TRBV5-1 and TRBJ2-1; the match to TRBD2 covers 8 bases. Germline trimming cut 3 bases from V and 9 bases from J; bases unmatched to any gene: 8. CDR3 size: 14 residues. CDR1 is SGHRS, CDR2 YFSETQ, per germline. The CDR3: CASSSSGSDGEQFF. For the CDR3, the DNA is TGCGCCAGCAGCTCTAGCGGGTCAGACGGTGAGCAGTTCTTC.

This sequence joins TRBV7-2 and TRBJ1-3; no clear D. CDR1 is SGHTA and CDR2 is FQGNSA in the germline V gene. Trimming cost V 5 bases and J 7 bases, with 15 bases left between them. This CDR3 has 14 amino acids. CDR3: CASSPDRSGNTIYF. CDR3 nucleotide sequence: TGTGCCAGCAGCCCGGACCGATCGGGGAACACCATATATTTT. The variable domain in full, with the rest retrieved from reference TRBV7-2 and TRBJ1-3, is GAGVSQSPSNKVTEKGKDVELRCDPISGHTALYWYRQSLGQGLEFLIYFQGNSAPDKSGLPSDRFSAERTGGSVSTLTIQRTQQEDSAVYLCASSPDRSGNTIYFGEGSWLTVV.

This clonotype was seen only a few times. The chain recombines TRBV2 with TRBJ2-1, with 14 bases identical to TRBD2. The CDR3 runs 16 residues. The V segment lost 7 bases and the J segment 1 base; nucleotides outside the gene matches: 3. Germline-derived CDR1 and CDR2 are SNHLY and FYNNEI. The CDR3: CASTGLAGVSYNEQFF. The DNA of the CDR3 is TGTGCCAGCACGGGACTAGCGGGAGTATCCTACAATGAGCAGTTCTTC.

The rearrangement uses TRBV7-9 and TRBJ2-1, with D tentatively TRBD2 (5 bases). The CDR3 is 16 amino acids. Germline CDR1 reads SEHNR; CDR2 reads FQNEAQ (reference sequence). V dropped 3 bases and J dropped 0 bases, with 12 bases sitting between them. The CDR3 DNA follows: TGTGCCAGCAGCTTGACGGCCACTAGCTCCTACAATGAGCAGTTCTTC. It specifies CASSLTATSSYNEQFF.

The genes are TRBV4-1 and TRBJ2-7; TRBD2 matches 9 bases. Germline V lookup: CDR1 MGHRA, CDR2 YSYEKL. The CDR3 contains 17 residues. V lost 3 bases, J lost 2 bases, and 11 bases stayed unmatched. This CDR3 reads CASSQSFYSGRAYEQYF. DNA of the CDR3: TGCGCCAGCAGCCAGTCCTTTTATAGCGGGAGAGCCTACGAGCAGTACTTC.

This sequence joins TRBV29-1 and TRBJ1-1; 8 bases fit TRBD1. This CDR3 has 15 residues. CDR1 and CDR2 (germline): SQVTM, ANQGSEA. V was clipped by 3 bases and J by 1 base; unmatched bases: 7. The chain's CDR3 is CSVEGTGGTNTEAFF. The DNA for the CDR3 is TGCAGCGTTGAGGGGACAGGTGGGACGAACACTGAAGCTTTCTTT.

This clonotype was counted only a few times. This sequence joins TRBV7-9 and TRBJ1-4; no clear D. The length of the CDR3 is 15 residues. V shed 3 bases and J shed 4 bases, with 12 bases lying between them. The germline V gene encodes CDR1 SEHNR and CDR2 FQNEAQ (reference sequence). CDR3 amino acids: CASSFAQEINEKLFF. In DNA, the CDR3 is TGTGCCAGCAGCTTCGCTCAGGAGATTAATGAAAAACTGTTTTTT.

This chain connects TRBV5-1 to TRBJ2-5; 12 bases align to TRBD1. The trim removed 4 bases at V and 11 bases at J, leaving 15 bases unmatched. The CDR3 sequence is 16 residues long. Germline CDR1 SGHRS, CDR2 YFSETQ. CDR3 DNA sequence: TGCGCCAGCAGCACCGACTCGGGACAGGGGGCTTGGGAGCAGTACTTC. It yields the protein CASSTDSGQGAWEQYF.

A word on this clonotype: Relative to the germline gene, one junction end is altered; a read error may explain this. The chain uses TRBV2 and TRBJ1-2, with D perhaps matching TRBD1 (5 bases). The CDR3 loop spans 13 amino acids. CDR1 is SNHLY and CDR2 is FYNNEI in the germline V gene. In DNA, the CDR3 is TGTGCCGGCAGGAACAGGCCCAACTATGGCTACACCTTC. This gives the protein CAGRNRPNYGYTF.

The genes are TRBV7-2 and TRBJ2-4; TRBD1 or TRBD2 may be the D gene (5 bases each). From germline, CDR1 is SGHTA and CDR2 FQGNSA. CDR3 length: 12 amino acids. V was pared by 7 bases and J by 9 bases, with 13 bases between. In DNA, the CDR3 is TGTGCCAGCACCATGGTGAGGGGCATTCAGTACTTC. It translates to CASTMVRGIQYF.

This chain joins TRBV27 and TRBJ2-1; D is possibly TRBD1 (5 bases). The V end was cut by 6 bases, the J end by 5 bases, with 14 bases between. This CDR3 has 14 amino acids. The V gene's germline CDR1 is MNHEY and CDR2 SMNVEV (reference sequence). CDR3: CASSSDTSNNEQFF. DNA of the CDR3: TGTGCCAGCAGCTCGGACACGAGTAACAATGAGCAGTTCTTC.

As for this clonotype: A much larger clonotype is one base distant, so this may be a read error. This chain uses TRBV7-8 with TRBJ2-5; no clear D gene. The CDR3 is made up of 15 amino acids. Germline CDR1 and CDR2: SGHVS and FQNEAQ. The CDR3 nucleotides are TGTGCCAGCAGCTTAGAAGGCCGACCCTACAATGAGCAGTCCTTC. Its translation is CASSLEGRPYNEQSF.